These 8 T cell receptor beta chains came from one sample sequenced in a study of T-cell memory formation after mild COVID-19. Using its own MiXCR run on the 5' RACE reads, TCRdb lists one record per CDR3 protein. Of 200,000 to 250,000 distinct CDR3 sequences listed, about 9.2% are singletons. The sequencing sample was made of PBMCs or a T cell subset sorted from them (not recorded which). The receptors shown here come from a man between 18 and 35 years old who had mild COVID-19 (a few samples of this study predate the infection). Cell type and time point are not known.

A word on this clonotype: The limits of the CDR3 on the DNA are not certain, so only TCRdb's listed CDR3 is given. The chain links TRBV4-3 to TRBJ2-7; the table calls TRBD1, which could not be checked here. Per the germline V gene, CDR1 is LGHNA and CDR2 is YSLEER. The CDR3 adds up to 13 amino acids, both ends counted. This CDR3 reads CASSQETWGQGSF.

There are many counts of this clonotype. This rearrangement joins TRBV5-1 to TRBJ1-2, with 9 bases identical to TRBD1. V trimming: 4 bases; J trimming: 3 bases; junction bases outside the gene matches: 7. There are 15 residues in the CDR3. The germline V gene encodes CDR1 SGHRS and CDR2 YFSETQ. The CDR3 nucleotides are TGCGCCAGCAGCGTTCAACAGGGGGCTGACTATGGCTACACCTTC. Translation gives CASSVQQGADYGYTF.

This clonotype was seen a handful of times. The V and J genes are TRBV7-6 and TRBJ2-1; D unclear. V was shortened by 4 bases and J by 6 bases, with 7 bases between the two germline ends. The CDR3 runs to 12 residues. Germline CDR1 reads SGHVS; CDR2 reads FNYEAQ. CDR3: CASSSYSNEQFF. CDR3 DNA: TGTGCCAGCAGCTCATATTCCAATGAGCAGTTCTTC.

This clonotype was recorded at least ten times. The chain combines TRBV7-2 with TRBJ1-2; no clear D gene. CDR1 and CDR2 from the germline V gene are SGHTA and FQGNSA. This CDR3 is built from 13 residues. Deletions cut 1 base from V and 2 bases from J, with 5 bases between. The CDR3 DNA is TGTGCCAGCAGCTTAGACGGAAACTATGGCTACACCTTC. As protein: CASSLDGNYGYTF.

This clonotype was recorded at least ten times. The chain combines TRBV7-9 with TRBJ2-1, with 8 bases that match TRBD1. The CDR3 covers 13 residues. Germline values: CDR1 SEHNR, CDR2 FQNEAQ (reference sequence). The J segment lost 4 bases and the V segment lost 6 bases, leaving 2 bases of the junction unmatched. The CDR3 bases are TGTGCCAGCAGGGGGACAGGATACAATGAGCAGTTCTTC. This sequence encodes CASRGTGYNEQFF.

The V gene is TRBV2, the J gene TRBJ2-7, with a tentative D call TRBD2 (5 bases). V was cut by 6 bases and J by 3 bases, with 12 bases left in between. The CDR3 spans 13 residues. Germline loops: CDR1 SNHLY, CDR2 FYNNEI. CDR3 amino acids: CASRAEGGYEQYV. The CDR3 DNA sequence: TGTGCCAGCAGGGCGGAAGGAGGCTACGAGCAGTACGTC.

The chain has TRBV6-5 and TRBJ1-4; a possible D gene is TRBD1 (5 bases). Trimming took off 4 bases at V and 8 bases at J, with 17 bases between the two ends. From germline, CDR1 is MNHEY and CDR2 SVGAGI. This CDR3 is built from 15 residues. The CDR3 loop reads CASSSRQPGGEKLFF. CDR3 sequence (DNA): TGTGCCAGCAGTTCAAGACAGCCCGGAGGGGAAAAACTGTTTTTT.

The chain links TRBV7-2 to TRBJ2-5; D may be TRBD2 (5 bases). The V gene's germline CDR1 is SGHTA and CDR2 FQGNSA. The CDR3 runs 10 residues. In DNA form, the CDR3 reads TGTCGAGTCGGGGATGAGACCCAGTACTTC. Its translation is CRVGDETQYF.